This TCR beta chain is from a study of blood T cell repertoires in COVID-19. CDR3 size: 15 residues. V trimming: 4 bases; J trimming: 12 bases; junction bases outside the gene matches: 10. Germline V CDR1 and CDR2: SGHRS, YFSETQ. Authors' methods: Nucleated cell number was recorded as an estimate derived from reference gene primer amplification. TCRdb keeps only in-frame clones here, not all; method: immunoSEQ multiplex PCR. V, J and clone size are taken as reported in that table, and D and trimming were inferred from the DNA itself. Of some 51,000 clones in the sample, 75% to 90% were seen once. The sample comprised peripheral blood. The TCR was taken from a man between 60 and 75 years old with acute or convalescent COVID-19. This chain connects TRBV5-1 to TRBJ1-4; TRBD1 matches 12 bases. In DNA, the CDR3 is TGCGCCAGCAGCGGGGGGACAGGGGGCGCGATGGAACTGTTTTTT. Encoded protein: CASSGGTGGAMELFF.